This paragraph covers one TCR beta chain sequence. Its cognate antigen is unknown. The sample comes from a study of cytomegalovirus exposure and HLA in healthy donors. Broader study findings: As a later analysis revealed, most CMV-associated TCR beta chains appeared HLA-restricted. Specific recognition of CMV antigens was confirmed in vitro for a few chains (all CMV-associated).

Germline CDR1 is SEHNR and CDR2 is FQNEAQ (reference sequence). The CDR3 has 15 amino acids. Deletions cut 1 base from V and 4 bases from J, with 13 bases between. The PCR was carried out with 60 Vbeta primers and 13 Jbeta primers. Profiled with immunoSEQ multiplex PCR; TCRdb holds only in-frame clones, not every one. This table holds 120,000 to 150,000 clones, approximately 80% found once. Sequenced material: PBMCs. This TCR was recovered from a man between 35 and 55 years old in good health and CMV-seropositive. V and J are TRBV7-9 and TRBJ1-2; D gene uncertain. CDR3 loop: CASSLGGQVIYGYTF. CDR3 coding DNA: TGTGCCAGCAGCTTAGGAGGGCAGGTGATCTATGGCTACACCTTC.